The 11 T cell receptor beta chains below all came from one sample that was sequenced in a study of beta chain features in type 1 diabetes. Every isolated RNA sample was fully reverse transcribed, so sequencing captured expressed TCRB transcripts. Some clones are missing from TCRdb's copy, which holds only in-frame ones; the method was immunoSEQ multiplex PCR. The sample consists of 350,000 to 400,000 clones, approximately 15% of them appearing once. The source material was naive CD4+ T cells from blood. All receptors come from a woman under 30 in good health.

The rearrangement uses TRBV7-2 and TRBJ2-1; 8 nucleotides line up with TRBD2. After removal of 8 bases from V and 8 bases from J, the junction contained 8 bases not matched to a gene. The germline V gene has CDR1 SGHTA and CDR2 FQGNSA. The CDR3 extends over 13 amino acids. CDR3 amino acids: CASQRVRGDEQFF. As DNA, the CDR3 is TGTGCCAGCCAGCGGGTGCGGGGGGATGAGCAGTTCTTC.

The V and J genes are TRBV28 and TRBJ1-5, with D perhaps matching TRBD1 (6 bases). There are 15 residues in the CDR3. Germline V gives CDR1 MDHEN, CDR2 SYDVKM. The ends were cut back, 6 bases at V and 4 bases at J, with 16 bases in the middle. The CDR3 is CASRLRTADNQPQHF. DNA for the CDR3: TGTGCCAGCAGGCTTCGGACAGCCGATAATCAGCCCCAGCATTTT.

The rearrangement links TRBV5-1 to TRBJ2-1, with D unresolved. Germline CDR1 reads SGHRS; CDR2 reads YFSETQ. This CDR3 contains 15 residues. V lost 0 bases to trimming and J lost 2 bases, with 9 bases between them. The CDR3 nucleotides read TGCGCCAGCAGCTTGGTAGAATCCCCCTACAATGAGCAGTTCTTC. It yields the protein CASSLVESPYNEQFF. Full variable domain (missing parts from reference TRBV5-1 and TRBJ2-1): KAGVTQTPRYLIKTRGQQVTLSCSPISGHRSVSWYQQTPGQGLQFLFEYFSETQRNKGNFPGRFSGRQFSNSRSEMNVSTLELGDSALYLCASSLVESPYNEQFFGPGTRLTVL.

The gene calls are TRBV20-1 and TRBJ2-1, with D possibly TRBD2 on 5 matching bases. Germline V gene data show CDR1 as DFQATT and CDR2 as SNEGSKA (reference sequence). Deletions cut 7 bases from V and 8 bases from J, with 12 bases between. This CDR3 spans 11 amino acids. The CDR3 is CSGWGAHEQFF. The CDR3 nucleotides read TGCAGTGGGTGGGGAGCCCATGAGCAGTTCTTC.

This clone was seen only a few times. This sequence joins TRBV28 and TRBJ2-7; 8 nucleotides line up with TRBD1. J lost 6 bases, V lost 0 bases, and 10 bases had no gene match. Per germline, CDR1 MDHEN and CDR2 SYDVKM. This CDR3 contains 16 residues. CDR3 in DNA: TGTGCCAGCAGTTTATGGCAGGGGGCGAAACTGGGCGAGCAGTACTTC. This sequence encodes CASSLWQGAKLGEQYF.

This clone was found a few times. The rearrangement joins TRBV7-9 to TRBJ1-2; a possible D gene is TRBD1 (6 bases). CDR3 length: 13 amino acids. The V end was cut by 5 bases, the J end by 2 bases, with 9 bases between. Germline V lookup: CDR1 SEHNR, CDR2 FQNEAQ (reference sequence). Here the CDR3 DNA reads TGTGCCAGCAGCCAAGGACAGAACTATGGCTACACCTTC. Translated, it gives CASSQGQNYGYTF. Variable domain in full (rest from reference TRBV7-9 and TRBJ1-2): DTGVSQNPRHKITKRGQNVTFRCDPISEHNRLYWYRQTLGQGPEFLTYFQNEAQLEKSRLLSDRFSAERPKGSFSTLEIQRTEQGDSAMYLCASSQGQNYGYTFGSGTRLTVV.

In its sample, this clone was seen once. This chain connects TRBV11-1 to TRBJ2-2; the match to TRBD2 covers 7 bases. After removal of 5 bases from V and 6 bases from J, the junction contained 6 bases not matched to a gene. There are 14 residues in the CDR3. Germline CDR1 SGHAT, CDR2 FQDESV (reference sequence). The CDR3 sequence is CASSRRDYPGELFF. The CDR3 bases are TGTGCCAGCAGCAGACGGGACTACCCCGGGGAGCTGTTTTTT.

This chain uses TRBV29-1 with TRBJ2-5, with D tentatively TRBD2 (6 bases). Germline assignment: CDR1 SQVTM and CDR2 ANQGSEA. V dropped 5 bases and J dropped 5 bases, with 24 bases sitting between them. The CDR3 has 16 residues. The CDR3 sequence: CSVQEWREGRLETQYF. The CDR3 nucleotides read TGCAGCGTTCAGGAGTGGCGGGAAGGCCGCTTGGAGACCCAGTACTTC.

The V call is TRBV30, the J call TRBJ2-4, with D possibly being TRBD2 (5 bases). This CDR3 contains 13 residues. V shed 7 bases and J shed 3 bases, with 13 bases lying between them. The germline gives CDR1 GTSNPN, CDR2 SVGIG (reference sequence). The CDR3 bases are TGTGCCTACCGGGGTTCAGGCAAAAACATTCAGTACTTC. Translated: CAYRGSGKNIQYF.

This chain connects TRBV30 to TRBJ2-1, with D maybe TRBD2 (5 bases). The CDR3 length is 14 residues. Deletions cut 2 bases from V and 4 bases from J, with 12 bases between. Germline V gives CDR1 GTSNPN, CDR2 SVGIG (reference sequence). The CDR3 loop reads CAWSRSGLYNEQFF. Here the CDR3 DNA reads TGTGCCTGGAGTAGAAGCGGCCTTTACAATGAGCAGTTCTTC.

The CDR3 DNA follows: TGCGCCAGCAGCTTGGATCCCCGCGGGAGGACAGATACGCAGTATTTT. Residues: CASSLDPRGRTDTQYF. The rearrangement links TRBV5-1 to TRBJ2-3; TRBD2 matches 8 bases. The V and J ends lost 0 bases and 3 bases, in that order; junction bases with no gene match: 6. Germline V gene sequence: CDR1 SGHRS, CDR2 YFSETQ. CDR3 length: 16 residues. The variable domain in full, with the rest retrieved from reference TRBV5-1 and TRBJ2-3, is KAGVTQTPRYLIKTRGQQVTLSCSPISGHRSVSWYQQTPGQGLQFLFEYFSETQRNKGNFPGRFSGRQFSNSRSEMNVSTLELGDSALYLCASSLDPRGRTDTQYFGPGTRLTVL.